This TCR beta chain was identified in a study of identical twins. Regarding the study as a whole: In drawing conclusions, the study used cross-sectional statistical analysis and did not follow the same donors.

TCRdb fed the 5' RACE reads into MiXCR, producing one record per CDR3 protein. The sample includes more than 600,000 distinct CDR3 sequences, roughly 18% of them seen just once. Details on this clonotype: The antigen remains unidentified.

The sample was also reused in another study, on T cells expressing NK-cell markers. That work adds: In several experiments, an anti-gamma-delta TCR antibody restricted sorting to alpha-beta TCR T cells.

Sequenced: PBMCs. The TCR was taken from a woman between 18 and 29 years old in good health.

The CDR3 DNA reads TGTGCCAGCACTGTTGGGGCCAACGTCCTGACTTTC. Translating it yields CASTVGANVLTF. V is TRBV6-1 and J is TRBJ2-6; D uncertain. Germline V CDR1 and CDR2: MNHNS, SASEGT. Trimming shortened V by 7 bases and J by 3 bases, and 4 bases separated the two germline ends. The CDR3 runs to 12 residues.